This T cell receptor beta chain was captured by sequencing in a study of OX40 agonist ivuxolimab in advanced cancers. The repertoire was sequenced with immunoSEQ multiplex PCR; TCRdb's copy has only in-frame clones and lacks some. The table lists about 20,000 clones, 75% to 85% of them singletons. The germline V gene has CDR1 MGHDK and CDR2 SYGVNS. Trimming took off 2 bases at V and 4 bases at J, with 11 bases between the two ends. The CDR3 sequence is 14 residues long. This clonotype was obtained from an adult with an advanced solid tumor such as melanoma, head and neck, liver or kidney cancer. The V and J genes are TRBV25-1 and TRBJ1-1, with D perhaps TRBD1 (5 bases). The starting material was CD4+ or CD8+ T cells sorted from blood, obtained in a trial of the OX40 agonist ivuxolimab. The CDR3 here is CASSEEGSGTEAFF. The CDR3 DNA is TGTGCCAGCAGTGAAGAGGGGTCAGGCACTGAAGCTTTCTTT. The full variable domain, rest sourced from reference TRBV25-1 and TRBJ1-1, is EADIYQTPRYLVIGTGKKITLECSQTMGHDKMYWYQQDPGMELHLIHYSYGVNSTEKGDLSSESTVSRIRTEHFPLTLESARPSHTSQYLCASSEEGSGTEAFFGQGTRLTVV.